Below, 8 T cell receptor beta chains from the same sample are listed, as sequenced in a study of blood T cell repertoires in COVID-19. Some clones are missing from TCRdb's copy, which holds only in-frame ones; the method was immunoSEQ multiplex PCR. The repertoire holds 330,000 or so clones, with about nine tenths as singletons. Sequenced material: peripheral blood. Source of these receptors: a woman aged 60-75 years with COVID-19, enrolled during active disease.

This rearrangement joins TRBV19 to TRBJ1-5, with 8 nucleotides matching TRBD1. Germline trimming cut 1 base from V and 3 bases from J; bases unmatched to any gene: 17. In germline, CDR1 is LNHDA, CDR2 SQIVND (reference sequence). The CDR3 covers 20 residues. The CDR3 sequence: CASSIGPAGGAAGDNQPQHF. CDR3 nucleotides: TGTGCCAGTAGTATAGGGCCGGCAGGGGGCGCGGCGGGAGACAATCAGCCCCAGCATTTT. Supplemented by reference TRBV19 and TRBJ1-5, the full variable domain reads DGGITQSPKYLFRKEGQNVTLSCEQNLNHDAMYWYRQDPGQGLRLIYYSQIVNDFQKGDIAEGYSVSREKKESFPLTVTSAQKNPTAFYLCASSIGPAGGAAGDNQPQHFGDGTRLSIL.

The chain employs TRBV5-1 and TRBJ2-7; D might be TRBD1 (6 bases). V shed 0 bases and J shed 6 bases, with 13 bases lying between them. The CDR3 has 14 amino acids. Germline V gene lookup returns CDR1 SGHRS and CDR2 YFSETQ. The CDR3: CASSLGHREGEQYF. CDR3 DNA: TGCGCCAGCAGCTTGGGTCACAGGGAAGGCGAGCAGTACTTC.

The gene calls are TRBV7-6 and TRBJ1-3, with a weak D call TRBD1 (5 bases). The germline V gene has CDR1 SGHVS and CDR2 FNYEAQ. This CDR3 contains 15 residues. V shed 5 bases and J shed 2 bases, with 13 bases lying between them. The CDR3 DNA sequence: TGTGCCAGCAGCCCGGGATGGGGGGCTGGAAACACCATATATTTT. Its protein is CASSPGWGAGNTIYF.

The V gene is TRBV28, the J gene TRBJ2-3; TRBD2 matches at 14 bases. V gave up 5 bases and J gave up 2 bases; unmatched junction bases: 6. There are 17 residues in the CDR3. Germline loops: CDR1 MDHEN, CDR2 SYDVKM. In nucleotides, the CDR3 is TGTGCCAGCAGTCTGGGACTAGCGGGGGACATCACAGATACGCAGTATTTT. It translates to CASSLGLAGDITDTQYF.

V is TRBV19 and J is TRBJ2-5; 15 bases align to TRBD2. Germline CDR1 reads LNHDA; CDR2 reads SQIVND (reference sequence). Trimming removed 5 bases from V and 4 bases from J; junction bases left unmatched: 8. CDR3 length equals 17 residues. For the CDR3, the DNA is TGTGCCAGTAGTGCCGGACTAGCGGGGGGGCCGCGAGAGACCCAGTACTTC. Its translation is CASSAGLAGGPRETQYF.

The chain links TRBV12-5 to TRBJ2-5, with D uncertain. The CDR3 contains 12 residues. The V and J ends lost 1 base and 9 bases respectively, with 9 bases between them. Germline CDR1 LGHNT, CDR2 FRNRAP. The CDR3 is CASGLDTLPQYF. Written as DNA, the CDR3 is TGTGCTAGTGGTTTGGACACGCTGCCCCAGTACTTC.

The chain carries TRBV27 and TRBJ1-5; the D gene is possibly TRBD1 (5 bases). The CDR3 has 15 amino acids. Germline lookup yields CDR1 MNHEY and CDR2 SMNVEV (reference sequence). The ends were cut back, 3 bases at V and 3 bases at J, with 12 bases in the middle. The CDR3 is CASSFRGTINQPQHF. CDR3 DNA: TGTGCCAGCAGTTTTCGCGGGACTATCAATCAGCCCCAGCATTTT.

This sequence joins TRBV27 and TRBJ1-5; D possibly corresponds to TRBD1 (6 bases). From germline, CDR1 is MNHEY and CDR2 SMNVEV (reference sequence). The CDR3 is 12 residues long. V lost 7 bases and J lost 10, with 14 bases in between. DNA of the CDR3: TGTGCCAGCAAAACAGGGTCTTCCCCCCAGCATTTT. It is translated as CASKTGSSPQHF.